This TCR beta chain comes out of a study of regulatory T cells in long-lasting Graves disease. About the research overall: Patients met the persistent Graves' disease definition after over 5 years of antithyroid drugs with positive TSH receptor antibodies.

Researchers made TCR beta libraries by using iRepertoire HTBI primers and running Arm-PCR on CDR3 regions. In the original workflow: Samples revealed approximately 60 TRBV and around 13 TRBJ segments. Using its own MiXCR run on the multiplex PCR reads, TCRdb lists one record per CDR3 protein. These V and J calls rely on TCRdb rather than the paper's analysis. The sample lists hundreds of thousands of distinct CDR3 sequences; around 20% were seen once. Specified time point: persistent/refractory GD, antithyroid drugs over 5 years with positive TRAb. Construction of the TCR library relied on RNA isolated from PBMCs. In this sample, this clonotype turned up many times. This CDR3 region has 17 residues. Trimming removed 2 bases from V and 0 bases from J, with 11 bases in between.

The receptor was isolated from a female donor with Graves disease. The chain joins TRBV12-3 or TRBV12-4 to TRBJ2-6; D is unresolved. Sequencing was performed on peripheral blood mononuclear cells (PBMCs), taken when the disease was refractory, from a patient treated with antithyroid drugs. CDR3 coding DNA: TGTGCCAGCAGTTTAATAGGACGGGTCTCTGGGGCCAACGTCCTGACTTTC. It encodes CASSLIGRVSGANVLTF.